This T cell receptor (beta chain) was sequenced during a study of blood T cell repertoires in COVID-19 (dated by TCRdb to the early 2020s). A note on the overall study: Samples covering the acute and convalescent phases of COVID-19 were provided by collaborators in the United States, Italy and Spain. The material from the prospective study consisted of cDNA or gDNA derived from T cells, B-cell-depleted T cells, or PBMCs. Deeply sampled blood TCRbeta repertoires from subjects exposed to, actively infected with, or recovered from COVID-19 were included in the dataset. A freely available public database, intended as a resource for researchers studying the immune response to SARS-CoV-2, is where the repertoires were released. The samples were drawn from two sources: the first 160 participants of the ongoing ImmuneRACE study, and 950 to 1,500 subjects contributed by 6 global collaborators. The sample metadata nearly always contained a de-identified subject ID, COVID-19 status, age in years and sex. Where available, HLA class I and class II types were taken from metadata supplied by the sample provider and were not determined by assay-based typing.

Study-wide findings and limitations: Clinical and demographic metadata were provided uncurated, with the amount varying by source and participant.

Each collaborating institution followed its own protocols to collect whole blood in K2EDTA tubes. Collaborator samples were shipped for TCRbeta analysis as frozen whole blood, isolated PBMCs, or DNA extracted from either sample type. Notes on this clone: Its target antigen remains unknown. Per-base qualities were not stored, and no clone one base away is much larger.

The CDR3 runs 15 amino acids, cysteine and phenylalanine included. Only the CDR3 DNA is retained, 45 bases long and in frame from the first base. Sequences LNHDA (CDR1) and SQIVND (CDR2) are obtained from the germline V gene (reference sequence). Germline trimming amounts to 6 bases on V and 2 bases on J, with 7 as the count of junction bases outside the gene matches. The immunoSEQ Assay, a bias-controlled multiplex PCR, was used to amplify TCRbeta CDR3 regions from genomic DNA. The source study handled its data this way. Nucleated cell counts per sample were estimated from amplification of reference gene primers within the assay. To quantify the absolute abundance of each unique TCRbeta CDR3 rearrangement, sequence reads were collapsed and filtered. For each sample, productive Simpson clonality was calculated as the square root of Simpson's diversity index across productive rearrangements. TCRdb stores this immuneACCESS table with in-frame sequences only. Part of the clones is absent; in the studies checked, under half of the shortfall reflects unresolved V genes, and no reason is known for the rest. V and J calls and clone size come straight from that table; D and trimming were deduced from the DNA. In all, the sample holds more than 85,000 clones, and around 87% of those were seen once. The ten largest clones capture roughly a sixth of the sample.

The rearranged chain carries TRBV19 and TRBJ2-3; the junction holds 8 bases that match TRBD2. The sample was peripheral blood. This clonotype originated in a human donor in a cohort sampled during active COVID-19. Here the CDR3 is given as CASRTGGTPTDTQYF. The DNA sequence follows: TGTGCCAGTAGGACGGGGGGGACTCCCACAGATACGCAGTATTTT.